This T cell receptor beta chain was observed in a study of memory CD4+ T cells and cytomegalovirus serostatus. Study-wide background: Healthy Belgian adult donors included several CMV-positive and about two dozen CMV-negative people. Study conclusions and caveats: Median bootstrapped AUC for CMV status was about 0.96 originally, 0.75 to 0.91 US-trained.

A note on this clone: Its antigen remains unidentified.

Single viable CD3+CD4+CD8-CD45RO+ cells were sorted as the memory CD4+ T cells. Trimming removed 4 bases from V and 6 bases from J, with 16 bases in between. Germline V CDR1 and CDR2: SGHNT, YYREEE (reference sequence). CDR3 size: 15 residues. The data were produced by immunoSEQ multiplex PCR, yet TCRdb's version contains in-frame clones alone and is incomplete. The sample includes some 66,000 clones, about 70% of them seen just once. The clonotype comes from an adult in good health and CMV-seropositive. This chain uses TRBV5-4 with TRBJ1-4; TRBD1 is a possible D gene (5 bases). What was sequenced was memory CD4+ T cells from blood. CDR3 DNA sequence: TGTGCCAGCAGCCAGGGAGTGGCAGCCGATGAAAAACTGTTTTTT. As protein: CASSQGVAADEKLFF.